Following are 26 T cell receptor beta chains from one sample sequenced in a study. MiXCR, run by TCRdb on the RT-PCR reads, gives a single entry per CDR3 protein. The data hold hundreds of thousands of distinct CDR3 sequences, with approximately 15% observed a single time. Sequencing was done on a sample of memory CD4+ T cells from blood. Receptor source: a female donor in good health, serving as a healthy control.

This clonotype occurred a few times. CDR3 residues: CASTSGGTGKQFF. CDR3 DNA: TGTGCCAGCACCTCCGGGGGAACGGGGAAGCAGTTCTTC. J is TRBJ2-1 and V is TRBV6-6; weak D call: TRBD2 (6 bases). This CDR3 spans 13 amino acids. The germline V gene encodes CDR1 MNHNY and CDR2 SVGAGI (reference sequence). The V gene lost 7 bases and the J gene lost 11 bases, with 18 bases spanning the gap.

This clonotype was seen at least ten times. The CDR3 reads CASSLAGLGQVKGAFF. CDR3 coding DNA: TGTGCCAGCAGCTTAGCGGGTCTGGGACAGGTAAAGGGCGCTTTCTTT. The rearrangement uses TRBV7-9 and TRBJ1-1; 8 positions agree with TRBD1. The J segment lost 11 bases and the V segment lost 0 bases, leaving 14 bases of the junction unmatched. Germline V gene data show CDR1 as SEHNR and CDR2 as FQNEAQ (reference sequence). This CDR3 spans 16 amino acids.

The rearrangement links TRBV24-1 to TRBJ2-3, with a possible D match to TRBD1 (6 bases). Germline CDR1 and CDR2: KGHDR and SFDVKD. V was shortened by 3 bases and J by 5 bases, with 14 bases between the two germline ends. CDR3 length: 15 amino acids. CDR3 in amino acids: CATSDQGQGKDTQYF. CDR3 coding DNA: TGTGCCACCAGTGATCAAGGCCAGGGGAAAGATACGCAGTATTTT.

The chain recombines TRBV4-3 with TRBJ1-6; 7 bases fit TRBD1. Germline V CDR1 and CDR2: LGHNA, YSLEER. The V segment lost 1 base and the J segment 9 bases; nucleotides outside the gene matches: 6. The CDR3 is 15 amino acids. The CDR3 nucleotides read TGCGCCAGCAGCCAAGTGACAGGGCCCAGTTCACCCCTCCACTTT. The encoded protein is CASSQVTGPSSPLHF.

In its sample, this clonotype was seen a few times. The V gene is TRBV20-1, the J gene TRBJ1-2, with 7 nucleotides matching TRBD1. The germline V gene has CDR1 DFQATT and CDR2 SNEGSKA (reference sequence). The trim removed 7 bases at V and 1 base at J, leaving 6 bases unmatched. The CDR3 consists of 13 residues. CDR3 bases: TGCAGTGTCCGGGACAGACTTAACTATGGCTACACCTTC. It specifies CSVRDRLNYGYTF.

This clonotype was recorded many times. The CDR3 is CSARDRRETQYF. DNA of the CDR3: TGCAGTGCTAGGGACAGACGGGAGACCCAGTACTTC. V and J are TRBV20-1 and TRBJ2-5, with D possibly TRBD1 on 6 matching bases. There are 12 residues in the CDR3. Germline CDR1 reads DFQATT; CDR2 reads SNEGSKA (reference sequence). Trimming removed 3 bases at V and 5 bases at J, with 10 bases between.

This clonotype appeared a few times. The rearrangement joins TRBV7-2 to TRBJ2-5; D gene uncertain. Germline V gene lookup returns CDR1 SGHTA and CDR2 FQGNSA. Trimming cost V 5 bases and J 5 bases, with 9 bases left between them. This CDR3 is built from 12 residues. CDR3 residues: CASSTNWETQYF. The DNA for the CDR3 is TGTGCCAGCAGCACTAATTGGGAGACCCAGTACTTC.

The genes are TRBV3-1 and TRBJ2-7; D gene ambiguous. V was pared by 0 bases and J by 1 base, with 10 bases between. Germline V gives CDR1 LGHDT, CDR2 YNNKEL (reference sequence). This CDR3 is built from 15 residues. CDR3 coding DNA: TGTGCCAGCAGCCAAGATCGGTACAGATCCTACGAGCAGTACTTC. Translation: CASSQDRYRSYEQYF.

This chain links TRBV5-6 with TRBJ2-4; D gene uncertain. The CDR3 loop spans 15 amino acids. Germline V gene sequence: CDR1 SGHDT, CDR2 YYEEEE. V was shortened by 4 bases and J by 0 bases, with 11 bases between the two germline ends. The CDR3 spells CASSIRLLAKNIQYF. The CDR3 DNA reads as TGTGCCAGCAGCATACGCCTCCTAGCCAAAAACATTCAGTACTTC.

This clonotype was observed at least ten times. This rearrangement joins TRBV20-1 to TRBJ2-1; D gene ambiguous. Trimming took off 6 bases at V and 0 bases at J, with 12 bases between the two ends. Germline CDR1 DFQATT, CDR2 SNEGSKA (reference sequence). The CDR3 spans 14 residues. For the CDR3, the DNA is TGCAGTGCGTCGCGGAGCTACTCCTACAATGAGCAGTTCTTC. Amino acids: CSASRSYSYNEQFF.

At least ten counts were recorded for this clonotype. The rearrangement links TRBV20-1 to TRBJ1-2; unclear D gene. Per germline, CDR1 DFQATT and CDR2 SNEGSKA (reference sequence). The CDR3 contains 11 residues. Between the trimmed V and J ends, which lost 1 base and 5 bases, there was a span of 5 bases. The CDR3 DNA sequence: TGCAGTGCTAGAGTAGTTTATGGCTACACCTTC. It translates to CSARVVYGYTF.

This rearrangement joins TRBV14 to TRBJ2-3; tentatively, D is TRBD1 (6 bases). V gave up 7 bases and J gave up 2 bases, with 13 bases separating them. Germline V gene data show CDR1 as SGHDN and CDR2 as FVKESK. The CDR3 consists of 14 residues. This CDR3 is CASTTGISTDTQYF. CDR3 in DNA: TGTGCCAGCACCACAGGGATTTCCACAGATACGCAGTATTTT.

With regard to this clonotype: A much larger clone differs by one base, so this may be a read error. The chain uses TRBV9 and TRBJ2-1; no firm D call. This CDR3 is built from 13 residues. CDR1 SGDLS and CDR2 YYNGEE come from the germline V gene. The CDR3 DNA reads as TGTGCCGGCAGCCCAGGCGGTGAGTCTGAGCAGTTCTTC. This sequence encodes CAGSPGGESEQFF.

This clonotype was recorded at least ten times. This chain uses TRBV29-1 with TRBJ1-2; 8 bases align to TRBD1. Germline assignment: CDR1 SQVTM and CDR2 ANQGSEA. This CDR3 contains 12 residues. Trimming cost V 7 bases and J 5 bases; bases outside gene matches: 6. The CDR3 sequence is CSAKRQGYGYTF. The CDR3 DNA reads as TGCAGCGCTAAACGACAGGGGTATGGCTACACCTTC.

The chain uses TRBV12-3 or TRBV12-4 and TRBJ1-4, with D unclear. The CDR3 has 11 amino acids. Trimming pared 3 bases from V and 13 bases from J, leaving 9 bases between. The CDR3 DNA follows: TGTGCCAGCAGTTTGGGTGGACCACTGTTTTTT. This gives the protein CASSLGGPLFF.

There are many counts of this clonotype. The chain has TRBV4-3 and TRBJ1-4; D not certain. The CDR3 covers 12 residues. V was trimmed by 0 bases and J by 12 bases, leaving 8 bases between them. Germline CDR1 reads LGHNA; CDR2 reads YSLEER. The CDR3 is CASSQDYGELFF. DNA of the CDR3: TGCGCCAGCAGCCAAGACTATGGGGAACTGTTTTTT.

The J gene is TRBJ1-5, the V gene TRBV12-3 or TRBV12-4, with 10 nucleotides matching TRBD1. The CDR3 runs to 16 residues. V dropped 1 base and J dropped 5; count of bases not matched to a gene: 5. CDR3 amino acids: CASSLGDRGGDQPQHF. Here the CDR3 DNA reads TGTGCCAGCAGTTTAGGGGACAGGGGTGGGGATCAGCCCCAGCATTTT.

This clonotype was detected a few times. The chain links TRBV5-1 to TRBJ1-4; D is ambiguous. The V gene's germline CDR1 is SGHRS and CDR2 YFSETQ. CDR3 length: 18 amino acids. Deletions cut 0 bases from V and 10 bases from J, with 25 bases between. CDR3 bases: TGCGCCAGCAGCTTGGTTTCTTTGGGTACGGCTGGTCGCGGAAAACTGTTTTTT. Its translation: CASSLVSLGTAGRGKLFF.

This clonotype was detected only a few times. The CDR3 DNA is TGTGCCAGCAGTCCGTCTATGGAGACCAATGAGCAGTTCTTC. Amino acids: CASSPSMETNEQFF. The chain joins TRBV28 to TRBJ2-1, with unresolved D. From germline, CDR1 is MDHEN and CDR2 SYDVKM. The CDR3 consists of 14 residues. The V and J ends lost 5 bases and 6 bases respectively, with 14 bases between them.

CDR3 nucleotides: TGCGCCAGCAGCTTCGGGCAGGGGGCTAATCAGCCCCAGCATTTT. It specifies CASSFGQGANQPQHF. The J gene is TRBJ1-5, the V gene TRBV5-1; 8 nucleotides line up with TRBD1. V lost 2 bases, J lost 4 bases, and 5 bases stayed unmatched. The CDR3 extends over 15 amino acids. Germline V gives CDR1 SGHRS, CDR2 YFSETQ. Full variable domain (missing parts from reference TRBV5-1 and TRBJ1-5): KAGVTQTPRYLIKTRGQQVTLSCSPISGHRSVSWYQQTPGQGLQFLFEYFSETQRNKGNFPGRFSGRQFSNSRSEMNVSTLELGDSALYLCASSFGQGANQPQHFGDGTRLSIL.

This clonotype was picked up a small number of times. V gene TRBV7-2 combines with J gene TRBJ2-5; TRBD1 agrees at 7 bases. The V gene's germline CDR1 is SGHTA and CDR2 FQGNSA. This CDR3 region has 16 residues. Trimming removed 3 bases from V and 3 bases from J; junction bases left unmatched: 10. CDR3 protein: CASSFSPPTGKETQYF. CDR3 bases: TGTGCCAGCAGCTTCAGCCCACCGACAGGGAAAGAGACCCAGTACTTC.

The chain uses TRBV6-1 and TRBJ2-3; unclear D gene. The CDR3 extends over 15 amino acids. The V gene's germline CDR1 is MNHNS and CDR2 SASEGT. V shed 2 bases and J shed 5 bases, with 14 bases lying between them. The CDR3 sequence is CASSESWGNLDTQYF. The CDR3 DNA follows: TGTGCCAGCAGTGAATCATGGGGAAACTTAGATACGCAGTATTTT.

The chain combines TRBV5-1 with TRBJ2-3, with D hard to call. Deletions cut 6 bases from V and 1 base from J, with 18 bases between. Per germline, CDR1 SGHRS and CDR2 YFSETQ. This CDR3 comprises 16 residues. The CDR3 DNA follows: TGCGCCAGCAAAAACGGGCAGAATACCGGCACAGATACGCAGTATTTT. Translation gives CASKNGQNTGTDTQYF.

This clonotype has ten or more counts. The chain recombines TRBV12-3 or TRBV12-4 with TRBJ1-2; 8 bases map to TRBD1. The length of the CDR3 is 15 residues. V lost 3 bases and J lost 0; bases outside the gene matches: 3. The CDR3 bases are TGTGCCAGCAGTTTCCAGGGGGCCGCTAACTATGGCTACACCTTC. Residues: CASSFQGAANYGYTF.

This clonotype was seen at least ten times. The chain joins TRBV20-1 to TRBJ2-7, with 7 bases identical to TRBD2. V was clipped by 0 bases and J by 1 base; unmatched bases: 6. The CDR3 is 15 residues long. CDR1 and CDR2 (germline): DFQATT, SNEGSKA (reference sequence). The CDR3, as DNA: TGCAGTGCTAGAGATGACGCTAGCGGATCCTACGAGCAGTACTTC. Translated, it gives CSARDDASGSYEQYF.

This clonotype has at least ten counts. V gene TRBV4-3 combines with J gene TRBJ2-7, with D possibly matching TRBD1 (6 bases). Trimming took off 4 bases at V and 6 bases at J, with 22 bases between the two ends. The CDR3 totals 16 residues. CDR1 and CDR2 (germline): LGHNA, YSLEER. CDR3 loop: CASSRAYGTNIGEQYF. In nucleotides, the CDR3 is TGCGCCAGCAGCCGAGCCTATGGGACAAATATCGGCGAGCAGTACTTC.